Below, 8 T cell receptor beta chains from the same sample are listed, as sequenced in a study of cytomegalovirus exposure and HLA in healthy donors. With 60 Vbeta and 13 Jbeta primers, the PCR was carried out. Profiled with immunoSEQ multiplex PCR; TCRdb holds only in-frame clones, not every one. The table has under 200,000 clones, around 80% seen once; the top ten hold 1%. The sample was PBMCs. These receptors came from a woman aged 45-60 years in good health and CMV-seropositive.

This chain connects TRBV28 to TRBJ1-5; a weak D match, TRBD1 (6 bases). The CDR3 spans 13 residues. The germline gives CDR1 MDHEN, CDR2 SYDVKM. Deletions cut 10 bases from V and 5 bases from J, with 15 bases between. Written as DNA, the CDR3 is TGTGCCACCACCCAGGGGCCCTATCAGCCCCAGCATTTT. Residues: CATTQGPYQPQHF.

The chain combines TRBV27 with TRBJ1-5; tentative D call: TRBD1 (6 bases). Trimming shortened V by 5 bases and J by 6 bases, and 14 bases separated the two germline ends. CDR3 length: 14 residues. The V gene's germline CDR1 is MNHEY and CDR2 SMNVEV (reference sequence). This chain's CDR3 is CASSHRDDTQPQHF. CDR3 nucleotide sequence: TGTGCCAGCAGTCACAGGGATGATACTCAGCCCCAGCATTTT.

This clone came up once. CDR3 DNA sequence: TGCGCCAGCAGCTGGCGGTCGCCAGCAACCTCCTACGAGCAGTACTTC. Amino acid sequence: CASSWRSPATSYEQYF. The chain recombines TRBV5-1 with TRBJ2-7; D not certain. Between the trimmed V and J ends, which lost 3 bases and 0 bases, there was a span of 16 bases. The CDR3 covers 16 residues. Germline CDR1 is SGHRS and CDR2 is YFSETQ.

The genes are TRBV14 and TRBJ2-7; 8 nucleotides match TRBD1. Germline CDR1 reads SGHDN; CDR2 reads FVKESK. J gave up 6 bases and V 1 base, and 5 bases lay outside the gene matches. The CDR3 has 14 amino acids. The chain's CDR3 is CASSQGSTGGEQYF. The CDR3 coding sequence is TGTGCCAGCAGCCAAGGGTCTACAGGGGGCGAGCAGTACTTC.

The rearrangement uses TRBV5-5 and TRBJ2-7, with D unresolved. V lost 1 base, J lost 2 bases, and 10 bases lay in between. Germline lookup yields CDR1 SGHKS and CDR2 YYEKEE (reference sequence). This CDR3 has 14 amino acids. CDR3 in amino acids: CASSLFLPPYEQYF. CDR3 bases: TGTGCCAGCAGCTTGTTTCTACCACCCTACGAGCAGTACTTC.

There are a few counts of this clone. The J gene is TRBJ2-4, the V gene TRBV4-2, with a weak D call TRBD2 (5 bases). Germline assignment: CDR1 LGHNA and CDR2 YNFKEQ. The ends were cut back, 0 bases at V and 9 bases at J, with 18 bases in the middle. The CDR3 sequence is 16 residues long. The CDR3 protein is CASSQERRSTEGIQYF. Written as DNA, the CDR3 is TGTGCCAGCAGCCAAGAGAGGCGCTCGACCGAGGGCATTCAGTACTTC.

The genes are TRBV4-2 and TRBJ2-7; D is unclear. Between the trimmed V and J ends, which lost 4 bases and 0 bases, there was a span of 7 bases. CDR1 LGHNA and CDR2 YNFKEQ come from the germline V gene. The CDR3 is 13 amino acids. The CDR3 region is CASSPSGSYEQYF. CDR3 nucleotide sequence: TGTGCCAGCAGCCCTTCAGGCTCCTACGAGCAGTACTTC.

The chain links TRBV21-1 to TRBJ2-1; the table's D call, TRBD2, has no DNA check behind it. TRBV21-1 is given as a pseudogene. CDR3 size: 16 residues. For the CDR3, the DNA is TGTGCCAGCAGCTTAATCAGAGGGACTGGGTACAATGAGCAGTTCTTC. Protein product: CASSLIRGTGYNEQFF.